This T cell receptor beta chain was identified in a study of blood T cells in healthy people across ages. PCR was performed a second time for about 7 to 12 cycles using a sample-barcoded 5' primer and a J-beta primer mix. TCRdb analysed the 5' RACE reads with MiXCR anew, one entry per CDR3 protein. The sample lists 1,500,000 or so distinct CDR3 sequences; approximately 42% were seen once. Trimming cost V 2 bases and J 0 bases, with 11 bases left between them. The length of the CDR3 is 16 residues. This clonotype was detected only a few times. V is TRBV12-3 or TRBV12-4 and J is TRBJ2-1; D is possibly TRBD2 (5 bases). This TCR was recovered from a woman younger than 30 in good health. Sequencing was performed on blood. CDR3 nucleotides: TGTGCCAGCAGTTTACGGGGAAAGAGCTCCTACAATGAGCAGTTCTTC. It specifies CASSLRGKSSYNEQFF.